Listed here is a single TCR beta chain. This entry comes from a study of shared clonotypes between healthy human individuals. CDR1 SGHDN and CDR2 FVKESK come from the germline V gene. V was pared by 0 bases and J by 3 bases, with 9 bases between. This CDR3 comprises 14 residues. Produced via immunoSEQ multiplex PCR; TCRdb's table is partial and in-frame only. This table has 2 million to 3 million clones, over 85% appearing once. The clonotype comes from a man between 18 and 29 years old in good health. Some clones in this sample may be carry-over from other donors' samples. The chain uses TRBV14 and TRBJ2-7; D ambiguous. Sequencing used naive CD4+ T cells from PBMCs. Noted subset: CD45RA+ positively selected. The CDR3: CASSQDREIYEQYF. CDR3 sequence (DNA): TGTGCCAGCAGCCAAGATCGAGAAATCTACGAGCAGTACTTC.